Below, one TCR beta chain is given with its context. Its antigen is currently unknown. This entry comes from a study of vaccination and CD4 T cells after COVID-19. Background on the study: The stimulus for the cells was overlapping spike peptides derived from SARS-CoV-2, HCoV-NL63, HCoV-OC43 and HCoV-229E.

Sample treatment: roughly 10-day PBMC culture with coronavirus spike peptide pools or control peptides (ViraFEST assay). Wells contained 1.5 million to 2.5 million PBMCs each, and these were cultured with about 9.2 IU/ml IL-2 and around 10 ug/ml peptide pools. By negative selection, CD4+ T cells were isolated once culture had run for about 10 days. Sequencing of cultured CD4+ T cell DNA used the Oncomine TCR Beta short-read assay. Researchers extracted genomic DNA from CD4+ T cells that had been cultured. One entry per CDR3 protein, called by TCRdb with MiXCR from the PCR reads. The table records about 16,000 distinct CDR3 sequences, roughly 50% of them present only once. V was cut by 1 base and J by 6 bases, with 7 bases left in between. CDR1 and CDR2 from the germline V gene are SGHVS and FQNEAQ. This CDR3 is built from 13 residues.

This TCR was recovered from a human donor who had recovered from COVID-19. The rearrangement links TRBV7-8 to TRBJ2-1; TRBD2 is a possible D gene (5 bases). Source: CD4+ T cells from blood, cultured in vitro, taken before SARS-CoV-2 vaccination. CDR3 coding DNA: TGTGCCAGCAGCTTAGTAGCGACCAATGAGCAGTTCTTC. It is translated as CASSLVATNEQFF.